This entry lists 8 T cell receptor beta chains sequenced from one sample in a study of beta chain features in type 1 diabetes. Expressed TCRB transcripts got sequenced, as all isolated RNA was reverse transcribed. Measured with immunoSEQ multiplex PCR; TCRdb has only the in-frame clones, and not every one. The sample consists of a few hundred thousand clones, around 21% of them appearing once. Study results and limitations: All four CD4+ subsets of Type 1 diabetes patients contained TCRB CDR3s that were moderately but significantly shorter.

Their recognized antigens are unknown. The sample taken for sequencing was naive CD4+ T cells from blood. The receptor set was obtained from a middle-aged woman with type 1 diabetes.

CDR3 amino acids: CSVELQPGLYGYTF. The CDR3 DNA reads TGCAGCGTTGAACTACAACCGGGGTTGTATGGCTACACCTTC. The chain links TRBV29-1 to TRBJ1-2; no definite D call. Germline V gives CDR1 SQVTM, CDR2 ANQGSEA. Trimming removed 2 bases at V and 5 bases at J, with 15 bases between. The CDR3 has 14 amino acids.

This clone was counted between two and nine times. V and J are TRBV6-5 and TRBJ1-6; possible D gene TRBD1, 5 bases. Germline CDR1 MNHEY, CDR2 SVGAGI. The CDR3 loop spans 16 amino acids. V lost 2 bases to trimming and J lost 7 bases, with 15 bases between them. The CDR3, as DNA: TGTGCCAGCAGTTACGGGGCATGGTCTGGGAATTCACCCCTCCACTTT. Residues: CASSYGAWSGNSPLHF.

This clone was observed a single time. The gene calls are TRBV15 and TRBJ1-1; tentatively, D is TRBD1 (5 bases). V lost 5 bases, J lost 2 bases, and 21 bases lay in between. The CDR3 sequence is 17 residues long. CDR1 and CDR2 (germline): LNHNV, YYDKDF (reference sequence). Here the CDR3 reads CATSGLAGLQINTEAFF. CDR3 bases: TGTGCCACCAGCGGACTAGCGGGACTTCAGATCAACACTGAAGCTTTCTTT.

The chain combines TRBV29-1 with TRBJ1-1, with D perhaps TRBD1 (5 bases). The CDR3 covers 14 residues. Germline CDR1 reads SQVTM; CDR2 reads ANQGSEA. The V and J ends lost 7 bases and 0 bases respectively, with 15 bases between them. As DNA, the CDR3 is TGCAGCGCCCCTCCCGGGGGGATGAACACTGAAGCTTTCTTT. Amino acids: CSAPPGGMNTEAFF.

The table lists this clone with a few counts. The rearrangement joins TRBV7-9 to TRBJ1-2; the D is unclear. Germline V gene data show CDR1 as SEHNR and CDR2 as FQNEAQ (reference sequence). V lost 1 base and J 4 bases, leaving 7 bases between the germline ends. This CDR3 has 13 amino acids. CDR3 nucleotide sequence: TGTGCCAGCAGCTTAGAGCAACTCTATGGCTACACCTTC. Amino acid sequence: CASSLEQLYGYTF.

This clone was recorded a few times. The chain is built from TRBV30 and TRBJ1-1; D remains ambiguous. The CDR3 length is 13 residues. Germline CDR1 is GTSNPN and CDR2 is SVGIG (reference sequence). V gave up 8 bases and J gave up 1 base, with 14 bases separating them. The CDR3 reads CALNRGGNTEAFF. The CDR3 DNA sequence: TGTGCCCTTAATCGGGGAGGGAACACTGAAGCTTTCTTT.

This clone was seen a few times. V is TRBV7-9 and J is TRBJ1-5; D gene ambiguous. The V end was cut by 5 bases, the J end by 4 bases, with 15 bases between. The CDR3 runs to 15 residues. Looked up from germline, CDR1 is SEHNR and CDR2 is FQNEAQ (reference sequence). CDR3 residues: CASSPPGSFNQPQHF. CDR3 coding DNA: TGTGCCAGCAGCCCACCGGGATCCTTTAATCAGCCCCAGCATTTT.

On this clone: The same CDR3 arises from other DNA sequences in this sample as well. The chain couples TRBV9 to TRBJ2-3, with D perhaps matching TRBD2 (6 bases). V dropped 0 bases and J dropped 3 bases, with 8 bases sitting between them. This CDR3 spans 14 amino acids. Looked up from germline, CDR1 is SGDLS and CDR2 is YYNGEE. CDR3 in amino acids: CASSVAGETDTQYF. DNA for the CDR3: TGTGCCAGCAGCGTAGCGGGGGAAACAGATACGCAGTATTTT.